This TCR beta chain was profiled in a study of Ad26.COV2.S vaccination and SARS-CoV-2 variants. Stated treatment: over 15 received Ad26.COV2.S at low or high dose, single or two shots; roughly 5 received placebo; per-sample allocation not given. It was on day 63 after the first vaccine or placebo injection that samples were taken. Data came from immunoSEQ multiplex PCR; TCRdb stores just in-frame clones and leaves some out. The table shows about 480,000 clones, with around 88% occurring only once. The receptor's source is a person aged 18 to 59 who received the Ad26.COV2.S COVID-19 vaccine or a placebo. The input for sequencing was peripheral blood, taken in a trial of Ad26.COV2.S vaccine versus placebo.

CDR3 sequence (DNA): TGTGCCAGCAGCTTAGAAATTAGTTATGGCTATGGCTACACCTTC. Residues: CASSLEISYGYGYTF. The chain joins TRBV7-2 to TRBJ1-2; no clear D gene. The CDR3 is made up of 15 amino acids. Germline CDR1 reads SGHTA; CDR2 reads FQGNSA. The germline V and J ends were trimmed by 1 base and 4 bases, with 13 bases remaining between them.